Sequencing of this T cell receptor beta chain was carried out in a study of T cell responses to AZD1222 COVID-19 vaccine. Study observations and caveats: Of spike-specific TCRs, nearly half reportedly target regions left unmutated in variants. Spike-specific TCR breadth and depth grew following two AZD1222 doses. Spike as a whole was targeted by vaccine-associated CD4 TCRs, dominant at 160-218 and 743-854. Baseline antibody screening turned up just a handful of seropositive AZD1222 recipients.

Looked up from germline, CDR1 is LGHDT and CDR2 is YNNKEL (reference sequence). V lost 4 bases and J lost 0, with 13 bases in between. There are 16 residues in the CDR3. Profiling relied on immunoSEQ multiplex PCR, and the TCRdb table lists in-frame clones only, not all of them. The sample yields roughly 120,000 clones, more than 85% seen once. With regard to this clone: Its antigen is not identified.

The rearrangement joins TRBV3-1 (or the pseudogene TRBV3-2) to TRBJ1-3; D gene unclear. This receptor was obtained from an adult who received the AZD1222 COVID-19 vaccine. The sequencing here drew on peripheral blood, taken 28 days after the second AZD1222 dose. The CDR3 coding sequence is TGTGCCAGCAGCCCGGGGTATGCTAGCTCTGGAAACACCATATATTTT. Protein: CASSPGYASSGNTIYF.